Below, 21 T cell receptor beta chains from the same sample are listed, as sequenced in a study of blood T cell repertoires in COVID-19. Using immunoSEQ multiplex PCR, the repertoire was profiled, and TCRdb retains in-frame clones only, with some absent. There are a few hundred thousand clones in the sample; about 85% occur only once, and approximately 1.6% lies in the top ten. Sequenced: peripheral blood. The receptor set was obtained from a man between 65 and 85 years old with acute or convalescent COVID-19.

V is TRBV3-1 (or the pseudogene TRBV3-2) and J is TRBJ2-2; TRBD1 agrees at 8 bases. Trimming at V came to 3 bases and at J to 4 bases, leaving 7 bases not matched to a gene. There are 16 residues in the CDR3. The germline CDR1 and CDR2 sequences are LGHDT and YNNKEL (reference sequence). CDR3 sequence reads: CASSQQTGVTTGELFF. As DNA, the CDR3 is TGTGCCAGCAGCCAGCAGACAGGGGTTACCACCGGGGAGCTGTTTTTT.

The chain is built from TRBV5-6 and TRBJ1-2; D not resolved. This CDR3 is built from 14 residues. Per the germline V gene, CDR1 is SGHDT and CDR2 is YYEEEE. Trimming took 7 bases from V and 4 from J, leaving 17 bases between them. The DNA for the CDR3 is TGTGCCAGCTCCCCTGGAGACGGGATCTATGGCTACACCTTC. It is translated as CASSPGDGIYGYTF.

This chain links TRBV24-1 with TRBJ2-1, with 12 bases fitting TRBD1. Germline trimming cut 3 bases from V and 3 bases from J; bases unmatched to any gene: 14. The length of the CDR3 is 20 residues. Germline lookup yields CDR1 KGHDR and CDR2 SFDVKD. DNA for the CDR3: TGTGCCACCAGTGATCTAGGCGGGACAGGGGGCCATAGCGGCTACAATGAGCAGTTCTTC. It encodes CATSDLGGTGGHSGYNEQFF.

V is TRBV5-5 and J is TRBJ2-3; possible D gene TRBD1, 5 bases. Germline lookup yields CDR1 SGHKS and CDR2 YYEKEE (reference sequence). This CDR3 has 14 amino acids. V shed 5 bases and J shed 1 base, with 11 bases lying between them. CDR3 residues: CASRTDTGTDTQYF. The CDR3 nucleotides read TGTGCCAGCAGGACAGACACGGGCACAGATACGCAGTATTTT. Full variable domain (outside the CDR3, taken from reference TRBV5-5 and TRBJ2-3): DAGVTQSPTHLIKTRGQQVTLRCSPISGHKSVSWYQQVLGQGPQFIFQYYEKEERGRGNFPDRFSARQFPNYSSELNVNALLLGDSALYLCASRTDTGTDTQYFGPGTRLTVL.

V is TRBV29-1 and J is TRBJ1-1; D ambiguous. The germline V and J ends were trimmed by 5 bases and 2 bases, with 6 bases remaining between them. This CDR3 has 11 residues. Germline lookup yields CDR1 SQVTM and CDR2 ANQGSEA. The CDR3 DNA reads TGCAGCGTTCGGGGAAACACTGAAGCTTTCTTT. It encodes CSVRGNTEAFF.

The chain is built from TRBV6-6 and TRBJ1-1, with TRBD1 identical over 9 bases. J gave up 5 bases and V 0 bases, and 1 base lay outside the gene matches. In germline, CDR1 is MNHNY, CDR2 SVGAGI (reference sequence). This CDR3 is 14 amino acids long. The CDR3 DNA follows: TGTGCCAGCAGTTACTCGACAGGGGGGACTGAAGCTTTCTTT. As protein: CASSYSTGGTEAFF.

The rearrangement links TRBV7-9 to TRBJ1-4; D gene uncertain. The V gene's germline CDR1 is SEHNR and CDR2 FQNEAQ (reference sequence). Trimming took 1 base from V and 7 from J, leaving 13 bases between them. This CDR3 has 15 amino acids. The CDR3 is CASSLGVVGSEKLFF. The DNA for the CDR3 is TGTGCCAGCAGCTTAGGCGTCGTGGGGAGTGAAAAACTGTTTTTT.

The chain combines TRBV19 with TRBJ2-1; tentative D call: TRBD2 (5 bases). Germline V gene lookup returns CDR1 LNHDA and CDR2 SQIVND (reference sequence). The CDR3 totals 15 residues. The V end was cut by 3 bases, the J end by 7 bases, with 16 bases between. The CDR3 protein is CASSIASGPQNEQFF. The DNA of the CDR3 is TGTGCCAGTAGTATCGCCAGCGGTCCACAAAATGAGCAGTTCTTC.

This clone is a singleton in its sample. Other DNA sequences in this sample translate to the same CDR3. V usage is TRBV7-2 and J usage is TRBJ1-5; TRBD1 aligns across 8 bases. The CDR3 length is 14 residues. The V gene end was trimmed by 4 bases and the J gene end by 7 bases; junction bases not matched to a gene: 6. CDR1 and CDR2 (germline): SGHTA, FQGNSA. The CDR3 protein is CASSSGQGWQPQHF. DNA for the CDR3: TGTGCCAGCAGCTCCGGACAGGGTTGGCAGCCCCAGCATTTT.

This rearrangement joins TRBV30 to TRBJ1-2; possibly TRBD1 for D (5 bases). The CDR3 is 13 amino acids. Germline-derived CDR1 and CDR2 are GTSNPN and SVGIG (reference sequence). Trimming took 4 bases from V and 8 from J, leaving 17 bases between them. The CDR3 reads CAWTPGGGGGYTF. The CDR3 DNA reads as TGTGCCTGGACCCCTGGGGGGGGAGGCGGCTACACCTTC.

V usage is TRBV6-7 and J usage is TRBJ1-3; TRBD1 is a possible D gene (6 bases). TRBV6-7 is an ORF; its function is uncertain. The CDR3 has 19 residues. V lost 4 bases and J lost 0, with 22 bases in between. The CDR3 DNA reads as TGTGCCAGCAGTTGCCGGGACACGAACTCGGTTAGCTCTGGAAACACCATATATTTT. Protein sequence: CASSCRDTNSVSSGNTIYF.

The chain carries TRBV20-1 and TRBJ2-3; tentatively, D is TRBD2 (6 bases). From germline, CDR1 is DFQATT and CDR2 SNEGSKA (reference sequence). The CDR3 extends over 16 amino acids. Trimming took off 3 bases at V and 0 bases at J, with 16 bases between the two ends. The CDR3, as DNA: TGCAGTGCTAGTTCGGGGGAGTCGGCGAGCACAGATACGCAGTATTTT. This sequence encodes CSASSGESASTDTQYF.

The chain carries TRBV7-3 and TRBJ1-2; D not certain. The CDR3 has 13 residues. The V end was cut by 1 base, the J end by 4 bases, with 7 bases between. From germline, CDR1 is SGHTA and CDR2 FQGTGA. The CDR3 is CASSLKEGYGYTF. The CDR3 DNA sequence: TGTGCCAGCAGCTTAAAGGAGGGCTATGGCTACACCTTC.

The table lists this clone with a few counts. The J gene is TRBJ1-6, the V gene TRBV7-9; possible D gene TRBD1, 5 bases. Trimming removed 0 bases from V and 8 bases from J, with 8 bases in between. In germline, CDR1 is SEHNR, CDR2 FQNEAQ (reference sequence). This CDR3 is 14 amino acids long. CDR3 in amino acids: CASSLASGDSPLHF. The CDR3, as DNA: TGTGCCAGCAGCTTAGCCTCGGGGGATTCACCCCTCCACTTT.

The chain carries TRBV2 and TRBJ2-3, with D unresolved. V was clipped by 4 bases and J by 0 bases, with 11 bases between them. Germline-derived CDR1 and CDR2 are SNHLY and FYNNEI. This CDR3 is 15 amino acids long. The DNA for the CDR3 is TGTGCCAGCAGTGGTATACTTTCTAGCACAGATACGCAGTATTTT. Residues: CASSGILSSTDTQYF.

This chain joins TRBV6-5 and TRBJ2-2, with a weak D call TRBD1 (6 bases). The CDR3 contains 14 residues. CDR1 and CDR2 from the germline V gene are MNHEY and SVGAGI. V dropped 6 bases and J dropped 1 base, with 9 bases sitting between them. The CDR3 reads CASRGTRNTGELFF. The CDR3 DNA reads TGTGCCAGCAGGGGGACAAGGAACACCGGGGAGCTGTTTTTT.

This clone was observed once. The genes are TRBV7-6 and TRBJ1-2; D gene unclear. The germline V gene encodes CDR1 SGHVS and CDR2 FNYEAQ. Trimming shortened V by 1 base and J by 4 bases, and 4 bases separated the two germline ends. CDR3 length equals 12 residues. For the CDR3, the DNA is TGTGCCAGCAGCTTAGGCGGCTATGGCTACACCTTC. Its translation: CASSLGGYGYTF.

The rearrangement joins TRBV27 to TRBJ2-1; 8 bases match TRBD2. The CDR3 is 15 residues long. Per germline, CDR1 MNHEY and CDR2 SMNVEV (reference sequence). After removal of 8 bases from V and 5 bases from J, the junction contained 11 bases not matched to a gene. The DNA for the CDR3 is TGTGCCAGCTCGCTATATAGCGGGATCAACAATGAGCAGTTCTTC. Protein: CASSLYSGINNEQFF.

This clone was found once. The rearrangement joins TRBV9 to TRBJ2-1, with 9 bases that match TRBD2. This CDR3 has 15 amino acids. The trim removed 4 bases at V and 0 bases at J, leaving 2 bases unmatched. Germline V gives CDR1 SGDLS, CDR2 YYNGEE. The DNA of the CDR3 is TGTGCCAGCAGCTTTAGCGGGAGCTCCTACAATGAGCAGTTCTTC. Its protein product is CASSFSGSSYNEQFF.

This clone was recorded once. The genes are TRBV9 and TRBJ2-6; D remains ambiguous. Germline CDR1 reads SGDLS; CDR2 reads YYNGEE. V was cut by 0 bases and J by 3 bases, with 7 bases left in between. CDR3 length equals 15 residues. This CDR3 reads CASSVGPLGANVLTF. The CDR3, as DNA: TGTGCCAGCAGCGTAGGGCCCCTTGGGGCCAACGTCCTGACTTTC.

This clone was counted between two and nine times. V and J are TRBV5-5 and TRBJ2-7, with TRBD2 matching 8 bases. Germline V CDR1 and CDR2: SGHKS, YYEKEE (reference sequence). Losses at the gene ends were 4 bases for V and 1 base for J; bases not matched to a gene: 10. The CDR3 spans 16 residues. The CDR3 bases are TGTGCCAGCAGCCCCTTAGGAGCGGGAGCGTCCTACGAGCAGTACTTC. Protein sequence: CASSPLGAGASYEQYF.